This T cell receptor beta chain was profiled in a study of T-cell reconstitution after alpha-beta-depleted transplantation in children. A few counts support this clonotype. Antigen: not known. Researchers prepared the TCRbeta library using unique molecular identifiers, the study reports. Each CDR3 protein is one row after TCRdb ran MiXCR on the PCR reads. The table records 450,000 to 700,000 distinct CDR3 sequences, 25% to 30% of them present only once. General study points: The study reportedly traced alpha-beta T cells about two months after transplant to several hundred expanded graft clones. A year had passed since transplant, and T-cell counts and diversity by then came mostly from newly produced T cells.

Germline V lookup: CDR1 SGHRS, CDR2 YFSETQ. Between the trimmed V and J ends, which lost 3 bases and 12 bases, there was a span of 28 bases. CDR3 size: 17 residues. The TCR sequence derives from a boy younger than two with Wiskott-Aldrich syndrome, due to receive a stem cell transplant. This rearrangement joins TRBV5-1 to TRBJ2-1; TRBD2 might be the D (6 bases). Sequenced material: PBMCs, taken before TCRalphabeta/CD19-depleted stem cell transplant. This chain's CDR3 is CASSWGVWGTPKSGQFF. CDR3 DNA: TGCGCCAGCAGCTGGGGGGTTTGGGGGACTCCGAAATCGGGGCAGTTCTTC.